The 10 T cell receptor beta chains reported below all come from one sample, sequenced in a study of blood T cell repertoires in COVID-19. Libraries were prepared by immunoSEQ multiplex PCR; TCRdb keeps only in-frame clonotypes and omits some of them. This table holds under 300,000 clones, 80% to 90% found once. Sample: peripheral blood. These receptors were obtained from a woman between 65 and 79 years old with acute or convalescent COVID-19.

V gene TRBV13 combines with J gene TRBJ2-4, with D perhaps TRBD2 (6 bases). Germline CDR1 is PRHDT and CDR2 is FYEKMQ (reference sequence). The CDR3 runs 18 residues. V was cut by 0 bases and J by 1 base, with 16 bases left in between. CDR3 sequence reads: CASSLGLAGGSAKNIQYF. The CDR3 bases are TGTGCCAGCAGCTTAGGCCTCGCCGGGGGATCGGCCAAAAACATTCAGTACTTC.

CDR3 region: CSVLGQGAVNEQFF. DNA for the CDR3: TGCAGCGTGCTAGGACAGGGGGCCGTCAATGAGCAGTTCTTC. V and J are TRBV29-1 and TRBJ2-1; 11 bases map to TRBD1. The length of the CDR3 is 14 residues. The V segment lost 6 bases and the J segment 6 bases; nucleotides outside the gene matches: 7. Germline CDR1 reads SQVTM; CDR2 reads ANQGSEA.

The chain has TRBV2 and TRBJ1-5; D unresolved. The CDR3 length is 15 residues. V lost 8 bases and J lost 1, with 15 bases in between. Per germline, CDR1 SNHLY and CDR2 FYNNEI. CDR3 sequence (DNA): TGTGCCAGCGGCTCCTTAATCACAAGCAATCAGCCCCAGCATTTT. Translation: CASGSLITSNQPQHF.

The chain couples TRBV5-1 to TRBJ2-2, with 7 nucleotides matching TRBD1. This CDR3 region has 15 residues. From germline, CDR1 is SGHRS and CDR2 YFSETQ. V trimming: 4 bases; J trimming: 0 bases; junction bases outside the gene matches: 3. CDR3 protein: CASSQGTANTGELFF. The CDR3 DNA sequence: TGCGCCAGCAGCCAGGGGACAGCGAACACCGGGGAGCTGTTTTTT.

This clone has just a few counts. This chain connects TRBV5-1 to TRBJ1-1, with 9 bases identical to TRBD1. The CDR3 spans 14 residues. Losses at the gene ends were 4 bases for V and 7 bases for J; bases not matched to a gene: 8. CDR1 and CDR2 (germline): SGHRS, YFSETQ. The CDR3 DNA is TGCGCCAGCAGCGGTACAGGGGGCTCGGTTGAAGCTTTCTTT. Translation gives CASSGTGGSVEAFF.

The CDR3 DNA is TGTGCCAGCAGCTTAGGTCGTGGACAGACCTACGAGCAGTACTTC. Amino acid sequence: CASSLGRGQTYEQYF. The chain employs TRBV11-3 and TRBJ2-7; D is perhaps TRBD1 (6 bases). This CDR3 has 15 amino acids. V lost 1 base and J 2 bases, leaving 12 bases between the germline ends. Germline-derived CDR1 and CDR2 are SGHNT and YENEEA.

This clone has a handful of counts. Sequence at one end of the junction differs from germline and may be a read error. The CDR3: CASSLDGRERGKRGEGDF. The CDR3, as DNA: TGTGCCAGCAGCTTAGATGGTCGGGAGCGGGGGAAACGCGGAGAAGGGGACTTC. The chain uses TRBV7-2 and TRBJ2-7, with 8 bases fitting TRBD2. This CDR3 has 18 residues. Germline CDR1 reads SGHTA; CDR2 reads FQGNSA.

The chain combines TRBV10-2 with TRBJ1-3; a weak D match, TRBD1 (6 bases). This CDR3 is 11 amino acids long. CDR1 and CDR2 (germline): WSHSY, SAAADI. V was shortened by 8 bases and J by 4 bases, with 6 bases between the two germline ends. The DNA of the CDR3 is TGCGCCAGCGGACAGGGAAACACCATATATTTT. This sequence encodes CASGQGNTIYF.

The CDR3 nucleotides read TGTGCCAGCAGCCGAGACAGGGGAGGTAATGAAAAACTGTTTTTT. It specifies CASSRDRGGNEKLFF. V gene TRBV5-8 combines with J gene TRBJ1-4, with 8 nucleotides matching TRBD1. V gave up 4 bases and J gave up 4 bases; unmatched junction bases: 6. This CDR3 region has 15 residues. Germline CDR1 reads SGHTS; CDR2 reads YDEGEE.

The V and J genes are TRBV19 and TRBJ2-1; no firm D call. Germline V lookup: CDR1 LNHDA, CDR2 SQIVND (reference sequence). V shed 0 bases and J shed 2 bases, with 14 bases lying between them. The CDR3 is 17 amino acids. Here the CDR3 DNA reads TGTGCCAGTAGTATAGAGTCCCGTGTGGGCCCCTACAATGAGCAGTTCTTC. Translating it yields CASSIESRVGPYNEQFF.